The 14 T cell receptor beta chains given below trace back to one sample, sequenced in a study of T cells in localized non-small cell lung cancer. TCRdb keeps only in-frame clones here, not all; method: immunoSEQ multiplex PCR. Of over 20,000 clones listed, approximately 84% are singletons. Source: peripheral blood, taken before any cancer treatment. The receptors here all came from a male donor at least 60 years old with stage I squamous cell lung carcinoma.

This clone was found a few times. CDR3 residues: CASSRAGWINEKLFF. DNA for the CDR3: TGTGCCAGCAGCCGTGCAGGGTGGATTAATGAAAAACTGTTTTTT. The rearrangement links TRBV7-2 to TRBJ1-4; perhaps TRBD1 as D (5 bases). The CDR3 is made up of 15 amino acids. Germline lookup yields CDR1 SGHTA and CDR2 FQGNSA. V was pared by 5 bases and J by 4 bases, with 14 bases between.

The rearrangement uses TRBV19 and TRBJ1-4; D is ambiguous. CDR3 length: 13 residues. Deletions cut 5 bases from V and 4 bases from J, with 8 bases between. Germline CDR1 and CDR2: LNHDA and SQIVND (reference sequence). The CDR3 sequence is CASSHGINEKLFF. DNA for the CDR3: TGTGCCAGTAGTCACGGGATTAATGAAAAACTGTTTTTT.

The table lists this clone with a count of one. The rearrangement uses TRBV7-9 and TRBJ1-1; D is uncertain. CDR1 and CDR2 from the germline V gene are SEHNR and FQNEAQ (reference sequence). The V and J ends lost 5 bases and 0 bases respectively, with 10 bases between them. The CDR3 has 14 residues. The CDR3: CASSARAVNTEAFF. Here the CDR3 DNA reads TGTGCCAGCAGCGCTCGGGCCGTGAACACTGAAGCTTTCTTT.

The V call is TRBV7-2, the J call TRBJ2-2; D might be TRBD1 (5 bases). The ends were cut back, 3 bases at V and 0 bases at J, with 8 bases in the middle. Germline CDR1 SGHTA, CDR2 FQGNSA. The CDR3 loop spans 15 amino acids. The CDR3 nucleotides read TGTGCCAGCAGCTTCCAGGGCTCGAACACCGGGGAGCTGTTTTTT. Protein: CASSFQGSNTGELFF.

This rearrangement joins TRBV6-6 to TRBJ2-5; the D gene is possibly TRBD1 (7 bases). V was trimmed by 6 bases and J by 7 bases, leaving 18 bases between them. The CDR3 contains 14 residues. CDR1 and CDR2 (germline): MNHNY, SVGAGI (reference sequence). This chain's CDR3 is CASSLRGEEGTQYF. The CDR3, as DNA: TGTGCCAGCAGCCTCAGGGGGGAGGAGGGGACCCAGTACTTC.

The count of this clone is one. The chain employs TRBV5-4 and TRBJ2-7; D may match TRBD1 or TRBD2 (5 bases each). The CDR3 is made up of 14 amino acids. V lost 5 bases and J 0 bases, leaving 12 bases between the germline ends. CDR1 is SGHNT and CDR2 is YYREEE in the germline V gene (reference sequence). The CDR3 nucleotides read TGTGCCAGCAGACAGGACTTACGCTCCTACGAGCAGTACTTC. Translated: CASRQDLRSYEQYF.

This chain connects TRBV5-1 to TRBJ2-7, with TRBD2 identical over 16 bases. Losses at the gene ends were 3 bases for V and 5 bases for J; bases not matched to a gene: 11. The CDR3 totals 18 residues. Looked up from germline, CDR1 is SGHRS and CDR2 is YFSETQ. CDR3 nucleotides: TGCGCCAGCAGCTACTATCCGGGACTAGCGGGGGGGTCCAACGAGCAGTACTTC. Its protein product is CASSYYPGLAGGSNEQYF. Full variable domain (outside the CDR3, taken from reference TRBV5-1 and TRBJ2-7): KAGVTQTPRYLIKTRGQQVTLSCSPISGHRSVSWYQQTPGQGLQFLFEYFSETQRNKGNFPGRFSGRQFSNSRSEMNVSTLELGDSALYLCASSYYPGLAGGSNEQYFGPGTRLTVT.

CDR3 nucleotides: TGCGCCAGCAGCCCCGACGGGGGGCAATATGGCTACACCTTC. It codes for CASSPDGGQYGYTF. The V call is TRBV5-1, the J call TRBJ1-2, with D perhaps TRBD1 (6 bases). This CDR3 has 14 residues. The germline V gene encodes CDR1 SGHRS and CDR2 YFSETQ. Deletions cut 4 bases from V and 5 bases from J, with 15 bases between.

The chain couples TRBV25-1 to TRBJ2-2; D is perhaps TRBD1 (5 bases). V was cut by 2 bases and J by 1 base, with 11 bases left in between. This CDR3 contains 16 residues. Germline CDR1 MGHDK, CDR2 SYGVNS. The CDR3 is CASSEVDTQNTGELFF. CDR3 nucleotide sequence: TGTGCCAGCAGTGAAGTGGACACACAGAACACCGGGGAGCTGTTTTTT.

The CDR3: CASSSGGQGEEKLFF. The CDR3 nucleotides read TGTGCCAGCAGTTCGGGGGGACAGGGGGAGGAAAAACTGTTTTTT. The genes are TRBV6-5 and TRBJ1-4, with 11 bases matching TRBD1. CDR1 and CDR2 (germline): MNHEY, SVGAGI. The CDR3 contains 15 residues. V gave up 4 bases and J gave up 8 bases; unmatched junction bases: 6.

CDR3 DNA: TGCGCCAGCAGCTTGTCCGGACAAAATAATTCACCCCTCCACTTT. Protein product: CASSLSGQNNSPLHF. This chain uses TRBV5-1 with TRBJ1-6, with D maybe TRBD1 (5 bases). This CDR3 contains 15 residues. CDR1 is SGHRS, CDR2 YFSETQ, per germline. Trimming left V 1 base short and J 5 bases short, with 10 bases between.

The DNA for the CDR3 is TGTGCCAGCAGCTTGTTGGGACCGACCCTTCGTGTGGACGAGCAGTACTTC. Protein product: CASSLLGPTLRVDEQYF. The genes are TRBV5-8 and TRBJ2-7; D is possibly TRBD1 or TRBD2 (5 bases each). CDR3 size: 17 residues. Trimming took 1 base from V and 5 from J, leaving 22 bases between them. The germline V gene encodes CDR1 SGHTS and CDR2 YDEGEE.

The chain is built from TRBV5-4 and TRBJ2-7; 12 bases match TRBD1. Germline V gene data show CDR1 as SGHNT and CDR2 as YYREEE (reference sequence). This CDR3 comprises 16 residues. The J segment lost 2 bases and the V segment lost 4 bases, leaving 7 bases of the junction unmatched. For the CDR3, the DNA is TGTGCCAGCAGCGGGACAGGGGGCAAGGTAGCCTACGAGCAGTACTTC. This gives the protein CASSGTGGKVAYEQYF.

The rearrangement joins TRBV6-5 to TRBJ2-2; no clear D gene. CDR3 size: 13 residues. Germline loops: CDR1 MNHEY, CDR2 SVGAGI. Trimming left V 5 bases short and J 7 bases short, with 11 bases between. This chain's CDR3 is CASSVTMVGELFF. DNA of the CDR3: TGTGCCAGCAGTGTCACGATGGTCGGGGAGCTGTTTTTT.